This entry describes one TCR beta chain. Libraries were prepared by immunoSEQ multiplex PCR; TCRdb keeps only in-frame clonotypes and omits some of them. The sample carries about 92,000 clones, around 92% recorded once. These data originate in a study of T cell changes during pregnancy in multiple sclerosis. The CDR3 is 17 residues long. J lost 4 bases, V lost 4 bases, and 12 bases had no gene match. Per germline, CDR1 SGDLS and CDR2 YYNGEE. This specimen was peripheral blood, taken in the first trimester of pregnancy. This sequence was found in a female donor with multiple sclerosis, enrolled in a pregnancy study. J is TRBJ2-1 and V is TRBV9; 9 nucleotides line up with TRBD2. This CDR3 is CASSPWELAGDYNEQFF. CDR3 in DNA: TGTGCCAGCAGCCCCTGGGAATTAGCGGGAGATTACAATGAGCAGTTCTTC. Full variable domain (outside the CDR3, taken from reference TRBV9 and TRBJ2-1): DSGVTQTPKHLITATGQRVTLRCSPRSGDLSVYWYQQSLDQGLQFLIQYYNGEERAKGNILERFSAQQFPDLHSELNLSSLELGDSALYFCASSPWELAGDYNEQFFGPGTRLTVL.